This T cell receptor beta chain was profiled in a study of T-cell reconstitution after alpha-beta-depleted transplantation in children. Whole-study results and caveats: Two months or so post-transplant, alpha-beta T cells reportedly derived from several hundred expanded graft clones. Several patients had high TCRbeta diversity at day 60; it came from surviving recipient T cells and thymic progenitors.

The trim removed 2 bases at V and 3 bases at J, leaving 4 bases unmatched. The CDR3 runs to 15 residues. Germline V gene lookup returns CDR1 WNHNN and CDR2 SYGVQD (reference sequence). Points on this clonotype: The antigen is unknown.

Unique molecular identifiers were used in preparing the TCRbeta library. One entry per CDR3 protein results from TCRdb running MiXCR on the PCR reads. The sample shows 580,000 or so distinct CDR3 sequences, more than 20% of them seen only once. The TCR comes from a boy in the first two years of life who had a stem cell transplant for acute myeloid leukemia, so the T cells may come from the graft donor. The specimen comprised PBMCs, mostly from graft donor cells, sampled 360 days after TCRalphabeta/CD19-depleted stem cell transplant. This chain links TRBV10-1 with TRBJ2-1; 7 nucleotides match TRBD1. CDR3 amino acids: CASSERSGGYNEQFF. In nucleotides, the CDR3 is TGCGCCAGCAGTGAGAGGTCAGGGGGCTACAATGAGCAGTTCTTC.